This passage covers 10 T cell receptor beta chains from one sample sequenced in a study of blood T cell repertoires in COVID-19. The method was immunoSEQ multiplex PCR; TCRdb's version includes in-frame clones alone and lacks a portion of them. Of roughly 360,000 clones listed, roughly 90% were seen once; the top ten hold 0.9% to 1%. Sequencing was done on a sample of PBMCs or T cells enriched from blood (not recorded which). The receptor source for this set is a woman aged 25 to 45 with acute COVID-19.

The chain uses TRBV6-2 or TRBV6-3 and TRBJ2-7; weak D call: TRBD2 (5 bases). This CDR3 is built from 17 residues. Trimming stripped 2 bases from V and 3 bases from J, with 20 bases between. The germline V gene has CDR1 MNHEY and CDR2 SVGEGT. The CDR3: CASSYPPGEFTFYEQYF. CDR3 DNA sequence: TGTGCCAGCAGTTACCCCCCCGGGGAGTTCACCTTCTACGAGCAGTACTTC.

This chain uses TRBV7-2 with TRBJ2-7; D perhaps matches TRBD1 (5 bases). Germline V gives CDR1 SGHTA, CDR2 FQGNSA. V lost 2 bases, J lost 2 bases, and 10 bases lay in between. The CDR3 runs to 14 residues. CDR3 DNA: TGTGCCAGCAGCTTATCTCAGGGAACCTACGAGCAGTACTTC. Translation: CASSLSQGTYEQYF.

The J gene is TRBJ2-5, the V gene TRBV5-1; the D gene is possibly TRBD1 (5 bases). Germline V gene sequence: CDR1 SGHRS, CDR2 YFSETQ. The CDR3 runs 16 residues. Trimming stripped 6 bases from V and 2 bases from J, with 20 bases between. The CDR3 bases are TGCGCCAGCATGCCTGAAAGGGGTTTCGGGCAAGAGACCCAGTACTTC. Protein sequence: CASMPERGFGQETQYF.

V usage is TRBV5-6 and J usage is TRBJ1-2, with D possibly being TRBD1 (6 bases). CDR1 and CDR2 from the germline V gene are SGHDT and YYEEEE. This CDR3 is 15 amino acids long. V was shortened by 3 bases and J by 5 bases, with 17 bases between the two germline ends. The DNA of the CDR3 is TGTGCCAGCAGCTCCTCGACAGGTACCAGATATGGCTACACCTTC. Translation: CASSSSTGTRYGYTF.

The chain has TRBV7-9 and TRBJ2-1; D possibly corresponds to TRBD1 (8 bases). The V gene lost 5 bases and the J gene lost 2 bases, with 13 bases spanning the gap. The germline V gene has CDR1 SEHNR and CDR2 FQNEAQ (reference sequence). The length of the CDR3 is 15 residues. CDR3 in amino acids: CASSNTGGAYNEQFF. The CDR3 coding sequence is TGTGCCAGCAGCAATACAGGGGGGGCCTACAATGAGCAGTTCTTC.

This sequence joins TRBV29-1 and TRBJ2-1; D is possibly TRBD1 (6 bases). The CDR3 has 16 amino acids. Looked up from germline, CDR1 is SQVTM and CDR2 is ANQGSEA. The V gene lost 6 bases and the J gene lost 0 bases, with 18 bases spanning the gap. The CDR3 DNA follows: TGCAGCGTGGGCACTATGGGACATTCCTCCTACAATGAGCAGTTCTTC. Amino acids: CSVGTMGHSSYNEQFF.

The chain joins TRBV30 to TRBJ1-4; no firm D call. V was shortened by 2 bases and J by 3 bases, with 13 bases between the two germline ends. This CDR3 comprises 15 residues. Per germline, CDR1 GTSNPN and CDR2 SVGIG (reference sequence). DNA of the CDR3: TGTGCCTGGAGTCGCGGAAAGTCGTCTAATGAAAAACTGTTTTTT. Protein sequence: CAWSRGKSSNEKLFF.

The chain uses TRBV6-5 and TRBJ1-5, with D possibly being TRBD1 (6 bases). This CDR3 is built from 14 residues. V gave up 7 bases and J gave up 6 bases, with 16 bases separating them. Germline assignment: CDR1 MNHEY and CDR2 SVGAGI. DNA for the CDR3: TGTGCCAGCACCCAAACAGGGATGTCTCAGCCCCAGCATTTT. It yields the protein CASTQTGMSQPQHF.

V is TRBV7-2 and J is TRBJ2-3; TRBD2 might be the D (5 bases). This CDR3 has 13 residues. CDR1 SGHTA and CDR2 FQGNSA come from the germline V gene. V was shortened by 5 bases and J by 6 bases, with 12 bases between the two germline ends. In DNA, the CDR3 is TGTGCCAGCAGCCCCAGGACGGGGGATACGCAGTATTTT. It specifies CASSPRTGDTQYF.

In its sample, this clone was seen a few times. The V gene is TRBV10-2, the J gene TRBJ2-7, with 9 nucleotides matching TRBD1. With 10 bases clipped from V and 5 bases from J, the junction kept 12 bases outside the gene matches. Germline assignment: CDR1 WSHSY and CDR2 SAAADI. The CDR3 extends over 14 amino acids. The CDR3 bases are TGCGCCACCCAGGGACAGGGAAGCATCGACGAGCAGTACTTC. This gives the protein CATQGQGSIDEQYF.